The sequence of this T cell receptor (beta chain) was determined in a study of Graves' ophthalmopathy and Graves' hyperthyroidism. Amplification from RNA transcripts yielded the TCR beta CDR3 regions. The library came from an HTBI-primed first-round RT-PCR and a second-round multiplex PCR. TCRdb re-analysed the multiplex PCR reads in MiXCR, keeping a single row per CDR3 protein. Among 680,000 or so distinct CDR3 sequences listed, over 20% were seen once. The sequence derives from a woman between 18 and 29 years old with stable Graves' hyperthyroidism. Some clones in this sample may be carry-over from other donors' samples. The specimen was peripheral blood.

CDR3 sequence reads: CATRQGNSPLHF. CDR3 in DNA: TGTGCCACCCGACAGGGTAATTCACCCCTCCACTTT. The genes are TRBV10-3 and TRBJ1-6; 7 positions agree with TRBD1. The V gene end was trimmed by 10 bases and the J gene end by 6 bases; junction bases not matched to a gene: 3. The CDR3 runs to 12 residues. Looked up from germline, CDR1 is ENHRY and CDR2 is SYGVKD.